One sample yielded the 12 T cell receptor beta chains listed below, sequenced in a study of human T cells and chemical hapten exposure. The sample's time point: pre-sensitization, week 0. Treatment noted: therapeutic diphenylcyclopropenone sensitization with weekly scalp DPC. TCRdb fed the RACE reads into MiXCR, producing one record per CDR3 protein. The sample consists of a few hundred thousand distinct CDR3 sequences, more than 6.5% of them appearing once. Source: whole blood, taken in connection with sensitization to the hapten diphenylcyclopropenone (DPC). These receptors all come from a woman in her thirties or forties with alopecia areata. Some clones in this sample may be carry-over from other donors' samples.

The chain couples TRBV7-9 to TRBJ2-5; 8 bases line up with TRBD2. Germline-derived CDR1 and CDR2 are SEHNR and FQNEAQ (reference sequence). This CDR3 spans 15 amino acids. V lost 2 bases and J lost 1; bases outside the gene matches: 3. CDR3 sequence: CASSLTGRVQETQYF. DNA of the CDR3: TGTGCCAGCAGCTTAACCGGGAGGGTCCAAGAGACCCAGTACTTC.

The chain joins TRBV7-2 to TRBJ2-2; no reliable D call. The germline V gene encodes CDR1 SGHTA and CDR2 FQGNSA. V gave up 5 bases and J gave up 6 bases, with 19 bases separating them. The length of the CDR3 is 16 residues. CDR3: CASSTYSSTKSGELFF. CDR3 DNA: TGTGCCAGCAGCACCTACTCTTCGACGAAGTCCGGGGAGCTGTTTTTT. Variable domain in full (rest from reference TRBV7-2 and TRBJ2-2): GAGVSQSPSNKVTEKGKDVELRCDPISGHTALYWYRQSLGQGLEFLIYFQGNSAPDKSGLPSDRFSAERTGGSVSTLTIQRTQQEDSAVYLCASSTYSSTKSGELFFGEGSRLTVL.

This clonotype came up a few times. The V call is TRBV7-9, the J call TRBJ2-7; TRBD1 agrees at 8 bases. CDR1 and CDR2 (germline): SEHNR, FQNEAQ (reference sequence). J gave up 4 bases and V 2 bases, and 4 bases lay outside the gene matches. This CDR3 region has 14 residues. The CDR3 sequence: CASSLTGGRYEQYF. CDR3 sequence (DNA): TGTGCCAGCAGCTTAACAGGGGGGAGGTACGAGCAGTACTTC.

This clonotype was counted ten times or more. V is TRBV7-2 and J is TRBJ2-7, with TRBD2 identical over 9 bases. The germline V gene encodes CDR1 SGHTA and CDR2 FQGNSA. V lost 6 bases and J lost 5; bases outside the gene matches: 11. This CDR3 contains 15 residues. The CDR3 region has the DNA TGTGCCAGCAGGGCGGGAGGGACAGCCGCCCACGAGCAGTACTTC. It yields the protein CASRAGGTAAHEQYF.

The chain carries TRBV6-5 and TRBJ1-6; 11 bases map to TRBD1. Germline V CDR1 and CDR2: MNHEY, SVGAGI. The trim removed 2 bases at V and 8 bases at J, leaving 2 bases unmatched. The CDR3 spans 15 residues. The CDR3 nucleotides are TGTGCCAGCAGTTACACGGGACAGGGGGATTCACCCCTCCACTTT. This sequence encodes CASSYTGQGDSPLHF.

This clonotype turned up a few times. J is TRBJ2-1 and V is TRBV9, with 7 nucleotides matching TRBD1. Germline assignment: CDR1 SGDLS and CDR2 YYNGEE. Trimming cost V 2 bases and J 8 bases; bases outside gene matches: 7. This CDR3 has 14 amino acids. This CDR3 is CASSVTGAGYEQFF. CDR3 nucleotides: TGTGCCAGCAGCGTCACAGGGGCTGGTTATGAGCAGTTCTTC.

This clonotype was counted a few times. The J gene is TRBJ1-2, the V gene TRBV4-2; unclear D gene. Trimming removed 1 base from V and 8 bases from J, with 14 bases in between. Per germline, CDR1 LGHNA and CDR2 YNFKEQ. The CDR3 contains 14 residues. Here the CDR3 reads CASSQAKGTYGYTF. The CDR3 region has the DNA TGTGCCAGCAGCCAAGCGAAGGGAACGTACGGCTACACCTTC.

This clonotype has more than one count but fewer than ten. The J gene is TRBJ2-5, the V gene TRBV9, with 14 bases fitting TRBD2. The V and J ends lost 3 bases and 4 bases, in that order; junction bases with no gene match: 5. This CDR3 is built from 16 residues. In germline, CDR1 is SGDLS, CDR2 YYNGEE. As DNA, the CDR3 is TGTGCCAGCAGCGGGGGGACTAGCGGGAGTTCAGAGACCCAGTACTTC. Translation gives CASSGGTSGSSETQYF.

A few counts support this clonotype. The rearrangement links TRBV12-3 or TRBV12-4 to TRBJ2-1, with 10 bases lining up with TRBD2. CDR3 length equals 15 residues. V shed 3 bases, J shed 4 bases, and the junction held 3 bases outside the gene matches. CDR3 in amino acids: CASSFGTSAYNEQFF. The DNA for the CDR3 is TGTGCCAGCAGTTTCGGGACTAGCGCTTACAATGAGCAGTTCTTC.

The chain couples TRBV7-9 to TRBJ2-2; a weak D match, TRBD2 (6 bases). Trimming took off 5 bases at V and 6 bases at J, with 10 bases between the two ends. In germline, CDR1 is SEHNR, CDR2 FQNEAQ (reference sequence). CDR3 size: 13 residues. The chain's CDR3 is CASSEREAGELFF. CDR3 nucleotides: TGTGCCAGCAGCGAGAGGGAGGCCGGGGAGCTGTTTTTT.

There are a few counts of this clonotype. V usage is TRBV27 and J usage is TRBJ2-3, with 9 bases aligning to TRBD2. CDR1 and CDR2 from the germline V gene are MNHEY and SMNVEV (reference sequence). This CDR3 is 17 amino acids long. Trimming removed 3 bases from V and 0 bases from J; junction bases left unmatched: 7. CDR3 bases: TGTGCCAGCAGTTTTGGGCCAACTAGCGGGAGCACAGATACGCAGTATTTT. Protein sequence: CASSFGPTSGSTDTQYF.

This sequence joins TRBV29-1 and TRBJ1-1; no clear D. The CDR3 covers 12 residues. In germline, CDR1 is SQVTM, CDR2 ANQGSEA. Trimming removed 5 bases at V and 6 bases at J, with 13 bases between. This CDR3 is CSVTYSSAEAFF. The DNA of the CDR3 is TGCAGCGTTACATACAGCTCCGCTGAAGCTTTCTTT.